This T cell receptor (beta chain) stems from a study of T cells after posttransplantation cyclophosphamide. CDR1 LNHDA and CDR2 SQIVND come from the germline V gene (reference sequence). V was pared by 4 bases and J by 6 bases, with 8 bases of the junction left unmatched. This CDR3 region has 14 residues. Notes on the study in general: Recipient CMV seropositivity and CMV reactivation strongly tracked TRB clonality. Tissue-infiltrating T cells from skin or gut overlapped little with blood T cells. Later blood repertoires were often dominated by clones from the donor CD8+ memory compartment.

TCRdb's table, derived via immunoSEQ multiplex PCR, lists solely in-frame clones and lacks some. Sampling found about 24,000 clones, none seen once. This clone was observed a few times. Its matching antigen is unknown. Sequenced: PBMCs. V usage is TRBV19 and J usage is TRBJ2-7; TRBD1 aligns across 8 bases. This receptor was taken from a woman between 55 and 75 years old in good health, CMV-negative, and a related stem cell transplant donor. The CDR3 nucleotides read TGTGCCAGTAGTACAGGGGGCTCCTCGGGCGAGCAGTACTTC. Protein: CASSTGGSSGEQYF.